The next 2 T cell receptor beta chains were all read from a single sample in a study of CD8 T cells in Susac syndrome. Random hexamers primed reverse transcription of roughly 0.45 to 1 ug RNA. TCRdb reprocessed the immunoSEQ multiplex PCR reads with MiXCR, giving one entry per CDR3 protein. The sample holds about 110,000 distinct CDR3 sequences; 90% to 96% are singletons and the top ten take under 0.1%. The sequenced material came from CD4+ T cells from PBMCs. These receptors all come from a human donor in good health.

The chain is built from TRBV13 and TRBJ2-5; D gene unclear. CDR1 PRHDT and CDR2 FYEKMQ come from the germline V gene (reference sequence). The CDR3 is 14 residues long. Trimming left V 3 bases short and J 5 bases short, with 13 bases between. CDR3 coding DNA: TGTGCCAGCAGCTTCCTCCAGCGATTGGAGACCCAGTACTTC. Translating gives CASSFLQRLETQYF.

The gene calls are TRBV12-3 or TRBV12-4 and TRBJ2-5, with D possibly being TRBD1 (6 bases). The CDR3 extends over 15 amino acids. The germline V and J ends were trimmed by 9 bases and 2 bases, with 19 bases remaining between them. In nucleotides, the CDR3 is TGTGCCAGTTTGGGCCCGGGACAAGCTCAAGAGACCCAGTACTTC. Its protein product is CASLGPGQAQETQYF.